This T cell receptor (beta chain) came from a study of T cells in Graves' hyperthyroidism and ophthalmopathy. Study results and caveats: Through a model of 13 V-J features, ophthalmopathy was separated from stable hyperthyroidism. Ophthalmopathy got predicted by the model a median around six months before its onset.

The source material, RNA transcripts, was used to amplify TCR beta CDR3 regions. First-round RT-PCR of the TCR CDR3 relied on the HTBI primer set. TCRdb re-called the multiplex PCR reads through MiXCR, storing one row per CDR3 protein. The table lists some 600,000 distinct CDR3 sequences, around 42% of them singletons, with 8.2% in the top ten. Comments on this clonotype: Its antigen is still unknown.

The CDR3 is 15 amino acids. J lost 2 bases, V lost 1 base, and 3 bases had no gene match. If no ophthalmopathy progression occurred within 18 months, Graves' hyperthyroidism was stable. This sequence joins TRBV12-3 or TRBV12-4 and TRBJ2-7; the match to TRBD1 covers 9 bases. The origin of this receptor is a woman aged 18-29 years with Graves' hyperthyroidism. The sequenced sample was peripheral blood or thyroid tissue (not recorded which). The CDR3 is CASSLGDRVPYEQYF. The CDR3 bases are TGTGCCAGCAGTTTAGGGGACAGGGTACCCTACGAGCAGTACTTC.